The 12 T cell receptor beta chains in this list originate from one sample, sequenced in a study of post-analysis software for immune sequencing data. Study outcomes and limitations: Five TRBV segments were significantly more frequent in patients than in controls. TRBV5-6, TRBV5-1 and TRBV20-1 were among these segments.

No antigen has been identified for these receptors. The authors incorporated unique molecular identifiers into the TCR beta cDNA libraries. TCRdb itself ran the PCR reads through MiXCR, one entry per CDR3 protein. The sample consists of almost 700,000 distinct CDR3 sequences, around 60% of them appearing once. The specimen was blood. These receptors all come from a girl aged 2 to 10 with multiple sclerosis.

Notes on this clonotype: Compared with germline, one end of the junction differs, possibly owing to a read error. This sequence joins TRBV30 and TRBJ2-1; the D is unclear. This CDR3 region has 13 residues. Germline CDR1 is GTSNPN and CDR2 is SVGIG (reference sequence). As DNA, the CDR3 is TGTGCCCGGAGAACCCCAGCCAGGAATGAGCAGTTCTTC. This gives the protein CARRTPARNEQFF.

This rearrangement joins TRBV7-2 to TRBJ2-1, with TRBD1 matching 10 bases. CDR3 size: 12 residues. From germline, CDR1 is SGHTA and CDR2 FQGNSA. V was pared by 5 bases and J by 9 bases, with 1 base of the junction left unmatched. CDR3 coding DNA: TGTGCCAGCAGCCGGGACAGGGGTGAGCAGTTCTTC. It translates to CASSRDRGEQFF.

The chain uses TRBV12-3 or TRBV12-4 and TRBJ2-1; possible D gene TRBD1, 6 bases. This CDR3 contains 16 residues. V was cut by 3 bases and J by 8 bases, with 20 bases left in between. The CDR3 is CASSLGRLQGTDEQFF. Written as DNA, the CDR3 is TGTGCCAGCAGTTTGGGGCGTTTACAGGGTACAGATGAGCAGTTCTTC.

This clonotype was observed a few times. The CDR3 DNA follows: TGTGCCAGCAGTTTATTCGGGACCGCTCTCTCCTACAATGAGCAGTTCTTC. Translating it yields CASSLFGTALSYNEQFF. V usage is TRBV12-3 or TRBV12-4 and J usage is TRBJ2-1; D may match TRBD1 or TRBD2 (5 bases each). V lost 2 bases and J 0 bases, leaving 14 bases between the germline ends. This CDR3 has 17 amino acids.

The J gene is TRBJ1-1, the V gene TRBV29-1, with 8 bases fitting TRBD1. The junction had 5 bases not matched to a gene; V was cut back by 3 bases and J by 5 bases. The length of the CDR3 is 13 residues. Germline V CDR1 and CDR2: SQVTM, ANQGSEA. The CDR3 reads CSVDRTGRTEAFF. The CDR3 DNA follows: TGCAGCGTTGATAGGACAGGGCGGACTGAAGCTTTCTTT.

V is TRBV24-1 and J is TRBJ1-2; D possibly corresponds to TRBD1 (6 bases). This CDR3 has 14 amino acids. Trimming shortened V by 0 bases and J by 7 bases, and 11 bases separated the two germline ends. The germline V gene encodes CDR1 KGHDR and CDR2 SFDVKD. For the CDR3, the DNA is TGTGCCACCAGTGATTTGCTGGGGGCGGCTGGCTACACCTTC. Its translation: CATSDLLGAAGYTF.

CDR3 sequence (DNA): TGCAGTGCTACTTGGACTAGCACAGATACGCAGTATTTT. It translates to CSATWTSTDTQYF. The chain carries TRBV20-1 and TRBJ2-3; perhaps TRBD2 as D (5 bases). Germline assignment: CDR1 DFQATT and CDR2 SNEGSKA (reference sequence). There are 13 residues in the CDR3. With 4 bases removed from V and 0 bases from J, the gap between germline ends came to 8 bases.

The chain is built from TRBV7-3 and TRBJ2-1, with D perhaps matching TRBD2 (6 bases). Germline values: CDR1 SGHTA, CDR2 FQGTGA. The CDR3 loop spans 14 amino acids. V dropped 2 bases and J dropped 6 bases, with 11 bases sitting between them. The CDR3 DNA is TGTGCCAGCAGCTTAGGGGGGTGGGGCAATGAGCAGTTCTTC. Translating gives CASSLGGWGNEQFF.

This clonotype was counted between two and nine times. The rearrangement uses TRBV6-6 and TRBJ2-7; D is undetermined. V lost 5 bases to trimming and J lost 0 bases, with 8 bases between them. The CDR3 is 13 residues long. The germline V gene has CDR1 MNHNY and CDR2 SVGAGI (reference sequence). CDR3 nucleotides: TGTGCCAGCAGTCTACGCAACTCCTACGAGCAGTACTTC. Encoded protein: CASSLRNSYEQYF.

The chain joins TRBV7-2 to TRBJ1-1; no definite D call. V lost 3 bases and J 0 bases, leaving 8 bases between the germline ends. Per the germline V gene, CDR1 is SGHTA and CDR2 is FQGNSA. There are 14 residues in the CDR3. Here the CDR3 DNA reads TGTGCCAGCAGCTTTGGACGGGTGAACACTGAAGCTTTCTTT. Translation gives CASSFGRVNTEAFF.

The J gene is TRBJ2-7, the V gene TRBV10-3; TRBD2 aligns across 10 bases. CDR3 length: 15 amino acids. With V trimmed by 4 bases and J by 4 bases, 7 bases remained unmatched. CDR1 is ENHRY, CDR2 SYGVKD, per germline. The CDR3 DNA is TGTGCCATCAGTGGTGGGCTAGCGGGAGAGTACGAGCAGTACTTC. It is translated as CAISGGLAGEYEQYF.

This clonotype turned up a few times. The chain uses TRBV29-1 and TRBJ2-1; D perhaps matches TRBD2 (5 bases). Trimming pared 4 bases from V and 4 bases from J, leaving 14 bases between. The CDR3 has 14 amino acids. Looked up from germline, CDR1 is SQVTM and CDR2 is ANQGSEA. CDR3 nucleotide sequence: TGCAGCGTTGTTAGGCCGGGGAAGTACAATGAGCAGTTCTTC. This sequence encodes CSVVRPGKYNEQFF.